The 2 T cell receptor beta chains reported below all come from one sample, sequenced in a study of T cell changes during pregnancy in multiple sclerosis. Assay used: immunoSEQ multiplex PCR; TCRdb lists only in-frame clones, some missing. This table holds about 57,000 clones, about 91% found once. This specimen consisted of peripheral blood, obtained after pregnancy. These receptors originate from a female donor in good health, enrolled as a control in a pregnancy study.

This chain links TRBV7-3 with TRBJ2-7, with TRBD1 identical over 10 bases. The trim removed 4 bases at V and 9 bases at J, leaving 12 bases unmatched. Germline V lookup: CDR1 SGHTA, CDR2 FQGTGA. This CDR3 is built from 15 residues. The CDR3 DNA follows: TGTGCCAGCAGCTCTTATCCCGGGACAGGGGAAGGGCAGTACTTC. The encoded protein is CASSSYPGTGEGQYF.

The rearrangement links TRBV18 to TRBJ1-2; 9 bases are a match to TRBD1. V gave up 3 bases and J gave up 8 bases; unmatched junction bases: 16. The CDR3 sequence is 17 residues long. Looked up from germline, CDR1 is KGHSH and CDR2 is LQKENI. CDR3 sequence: CASSPAPGQGQWRGYTF. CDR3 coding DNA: TGTGCCAGCTCACCTGCCCCTGGACAGGGGCAGTGGAGAGGCTACACCTTC.